Each of the 18 T cell receptor beta chains below was sequenced from the same sample in a study of CD8 T cells in Susac syndrome (dated by TCRdb to the late 2010s). Library generation was performed with the immunoSEQ multiplex PCR assay. RNA was extracted with the RNeasy kit and 0.5 to 1 ug was reverse transcribed using random hexamers. Clones were called with MiXCR by TCRdb after fastp trimmed the public reads at Q25, and only in-frame beta chains were retained. Duplicate CDR3 protein sequences are folded into a single record with the most common DNA and genes. Here the sample has more than 120,000 distinct CDR3 sequences; approximately 95% occur a single time. The ten largest clonotypes hold 0.07% to 0.1% of the sample. What was sequenced was CD4+ T cells from PBMCs. The receptors shown here come from a human donor in good health.

The chain has TRBV20-1 and TRBJ2-5, with D hard to call. This CDR3 region has 11 residues. Trimming stripped 3 bases from V and 5 bases from J, with 7 bases between. In germline, CDR1 is DFQATT, CDR2 SNEGSKA (reference sequence). The chain's CDR3 is CSASQPETQYF. Here the CDR3 DNA reads TGCAGTGCTAGTCAGCCGGAGACCCAGTACTTC.

The chain uses TRBV27 and TRBJ2-5, with TRBD1 matching 12 bases. Germline lookup yields CDR1 MNHEY and CDR2 SMNVEV (reference sequence). Losses at the gene ends were 1 base for V and 5 bases for J; bases not matched to a gene: 2. CDR3 length: 15 amino acids. The CDR3 here is CASSLWDRGLETQYF. The CDR3 DNA reads as TGTGCCAGCAGTTTATGGGACAGGGGGCTTGAGACCCAGTACTTC.

The chain has TRBV11-2 and TRBJ2-5, with 10 bases identical to TRBD1. The CDR3 consists of 15 residues. The V gene's germline CDR1 is SGHAT and CDR2 FQNNGV. The V and J ends lost 2 bases and 6 bases, in that order; junction bases with no gene match: 6. The chain's CDR3 is CASSLPTGGWKTQYF. CDR3 coding DNA: TGTGCCAGCAGCTTACCGACAGGGGGCTGGAAGACCCAGTACTTC.

The gene calls are TRBV21-1 and TRBJ2-7; TRBD2, the D gene given by the table, was not confirmed from the DNA. TRBV21-1 is described as a pseudogene. There are 16 residues in the CDR3. The CDR3 DNA follows: TGTGCCAGCAGCAAAGAGTACAGCGGGAGTCGGTACGAGCAGTACTTC. This translates into CASSKEYSGSRYEQYF.

The gene calls are TRBV27 and TRBJ1-2; possibly TRBD1 for D (5 bases). Between the trimmed V and J ends, which lost 5 bases and 0 bases, there was a span of 7 bases. This CDR3 has 13 residues. CDR1 is MNHEY and CDR2 is SMNVEV in the germline V gene (reference sequence). The CDR3, as DNA: TGTGCCAGCAGTCCGGACACTAACTATGGCTACACCTTC. Protein sequence: CASSPDTNYGYTF.

The chain combines TRBV20-1 with TRBJ1-1; D possibly corresponds to TRBD1 (5 bases). Trimming took off 5 bases at V and 6 bases at J, with 19 bases between the two ends. Per germline, CDR1 DFQATT and CDR2 SNEGSKA (reference sequence). This CDR3 has 14 amino acids. The CDR3 spells CSAPRRQSGAEAFF. In nucleotides, the CDR3 is TGCAGTGCTCCTCGACGACAGAGCGGCGCTGAAGCTTTCTTT.

V is TRBV5-1 and J is TRBJ1-2; no clear D. In germline, CDR1 is SGHRS, CDR2 YFSETQ. CDR3 length: 12 amino acids. V was clipped by 4 bases and J by 4 bases, with 8 bases between them. The CDR3 DNA follows: TGCGCCAGCAGCGAACGCGGCTATGGCTACACCTTC. This encodes CASSERGYGYTF.

The V and J genes are TRBV11-2 and TRBJ2-5; 8 nucleotides line up with TRBD2. V shed 0 bases, J shed 5 bases, and the junction held 8 bases outside the gene matches. CDR1 is SGHAT and CDR2 is FQNNGV in the germline V gene. This CDR3 is 16 amino acids long. In DNA form, the CDR3 reads TGTGCCAGCAGCTTAGAAAGCGGGAGACTAGGGGAGACCCAGTACTTC. As protein: CASSLESGRLGETQYF.

This chain joins TRBV9 and TRBJ2-5; 13 nucleotides align to TRBD2. Germline V lookup: CDR1 SGDLS, CDR2 YYNGEE. The V segment lost 4 bases and the J segment 5 bases; nucleotides outside the gene matches: 8. The CDR3 consists of 16 residues. CDR3 in DNA: TGTGCCAGCAGCAAAAAACTAGCGGGAGGGCCGGAGACCCAGTACTTC. Residues: CASSKKLAGGPETQYF.

The chain combines TRBV18 with TRBJ1-2, with a weak D call TRBD1 (6 bases). V was trimmed by 5 bases and J by 4 bases, leaving 14 bases between them. This CDR3 spans 14 amino acids. CDR1 is KGHSH, CDR2 LQKENI, per germline. CDR3 loop: CASSFEQDSYGYTF. DNA of the CDR3: TGTGCCAGCTCATTTGAACAGGACAGCTATGGCTACACCTTC. Full variable domain (outside the CDR3, taken from reference TRBV18 and TRBJ1-2): NAGVMQNPRHLVRRRGQEARLRCSPMKGHSHVYWYRQLPEEGLKFMVYLQKENIIDESGMPKERFSAEFPKEGPSILRIQQVVRGDSAAYFCASSFEQDSYGYTFGSGTRLTVV.

This sequence joins TRBV9 and TRBJ2-2, with 7 positions matching TRBD1. The CDR3 loop spans 16 amino acids. Germline loops: CDR1 SGDLS, CDR2 YYNGEE. V shed 0 bases and J 4 bases; nucleotides not matched to a gene: 6. The CDR3 loop reads CASSVGGGIVTGELFF. CDR3 DNA sequence: TGTGCCAGCAGCGTAGGAGGGGGCATAGTCACCGGGGAGCTGTTTTTT.

The rearrangement links TRBV29-1 to TRBJ2-6; perhaps TRBD1 as D (5 bases). The CDR3 has 17 residues. Per the germline V gene, CDR1 is SQVTM and CDR2 is ANQGSEA. Between the trimmed V and J ends, which lost 0 bases and 0 bases, there was a span of 12 bases. In DNA form, the CDR3 reads TGCAGCGTTGAAGATCTGGAAGACAGCTCTGGGGCCAACGTCCTGACTTTC. The encoded protein is CSVEDLEDSSGANVLTF.

The chain employs TRBV12-2 and TRBJ2-2; the table gives TRBD1 as D, unverified against the DNA. TRBV12-2 is shown as a pseudogene. CDR3 size: 19 residues. The CDR3 nucleotides read TGTGCAAGTCAAGTTCCACAGGCATTCCACCTCATGGGCACCGGGGAGCTGTTTTTT. Protein product: CASQVPQAFHLMGTGELFF.

In this sample, this clonotype turned up once. The chain carries TRBV15 and TRBJ1-1; no clear D. The CDR3 loop spans 15 amino acids. Germline assignment: CDR1 LNHNV and CDR2 YYDKDF (reference sequence). Between the trimmed V and J ends, which lost 0 bases and 4 bases, there was a span of 12 bases. CDR3 nucleotides: TGTGCCACCAGCAGAGATTTCGTAGTGGGCACTGAAGCTTTCTTT. As protein: CATSRDFVVGTEAFF.

CDR3 residues: CASSLDRGAYGYTF. The CDR3 nucleotides are TGCGCCAGCAGCTTGGACAGGGGTGCCTATGGCTACACCTTC. The V call is TRBV5-1, the J call TRBJ1-2; TRBD1 matches 7 bases. CDR1 and CDR2 from the germline V gene are SGHRS and YFSETQ. The J segment lost 4 bases and the V segment lost 0 bases, leaving 3 bases of the junction unmatched. This CDR3 is built from 14 residues.

The chain links TRBV12-3 or TRBV12-4 to TRBJ2-3; D uncertain. V gave up 11 bases and J gave up 2 bases, with 14 bases separating them. The CDR3 is 13 amino acids. The CDR3 DNA reads TGTGCCGGGATGGCGGCCAACACAGATACGCAGTATTTT. Its protein product is CAGMAANTDTQYF.

This chain uses TRBV25-1 with TRBJ2-7; possible D gene TRBD1, 5 bases. The CDR3 runs 12 residues. CDR1 and CDR2 from the germline V gene are MGHDK and SYGVNS. V was cut by 5 bases and J by 6 bases, with 11 bases left in between. Here the CDR3 DNA reads TGTGCCAGCAGTTTCTCAGGGTTCGAGCAGTACTTC. Its protein product is CASSFSGFEQYF.

J is TRBJ2-3 and V is TRBV5-1; 8 positions agree with TRBD2. V lost 0 bases to trimming and J lost 1 base; unmatched junction nucleotides: 16. From germline, CDR1 is SGHRS and CDR2 YFSETQ. The CDR3 runs 20 residues. DNA of the CDR3: TGCGCCAGCAGCTTGGAAAACGCAATGGCGGGAGGAGTAGGCACAGATACGCAGTATTTT. It encodes CASSLENAMAGGVGTDTQYF.